The T cell receptor beta chain described here comes from a study of human T cells and chemical hapten exposure. Library preparation tagged each individual cDNA molecule with a unique molecular identifier. MiXCR, run by TCRdb on the reads, gives a single entry per CDR3 protein. This sample has around 120,000 distinct CDR3 sequences, with 8% to 9.5% found just once. V was trimmed by 6 bases and J by 0 bases, leaving 7 bases between them. This CDR3 region has 13 residues. Germline V gives CDR1 KGHSH, CDR2 LQKENI. Unfractionated whole blood was the source from which total RNA was extracted. This TCR derives from a human donor in good health. Some clones in this sample may be carry-over from other donors' samples. The sample consisted of whole blood. The J gene is TRBJ2-3, the V gene TRBV18; D gene uncertain. The CDR3 DNA is TGTGCCAGCTCCGCCGAAAGCACAGATACGCAGTATTTT. This sequence encodes CASSAESTDTQYF.